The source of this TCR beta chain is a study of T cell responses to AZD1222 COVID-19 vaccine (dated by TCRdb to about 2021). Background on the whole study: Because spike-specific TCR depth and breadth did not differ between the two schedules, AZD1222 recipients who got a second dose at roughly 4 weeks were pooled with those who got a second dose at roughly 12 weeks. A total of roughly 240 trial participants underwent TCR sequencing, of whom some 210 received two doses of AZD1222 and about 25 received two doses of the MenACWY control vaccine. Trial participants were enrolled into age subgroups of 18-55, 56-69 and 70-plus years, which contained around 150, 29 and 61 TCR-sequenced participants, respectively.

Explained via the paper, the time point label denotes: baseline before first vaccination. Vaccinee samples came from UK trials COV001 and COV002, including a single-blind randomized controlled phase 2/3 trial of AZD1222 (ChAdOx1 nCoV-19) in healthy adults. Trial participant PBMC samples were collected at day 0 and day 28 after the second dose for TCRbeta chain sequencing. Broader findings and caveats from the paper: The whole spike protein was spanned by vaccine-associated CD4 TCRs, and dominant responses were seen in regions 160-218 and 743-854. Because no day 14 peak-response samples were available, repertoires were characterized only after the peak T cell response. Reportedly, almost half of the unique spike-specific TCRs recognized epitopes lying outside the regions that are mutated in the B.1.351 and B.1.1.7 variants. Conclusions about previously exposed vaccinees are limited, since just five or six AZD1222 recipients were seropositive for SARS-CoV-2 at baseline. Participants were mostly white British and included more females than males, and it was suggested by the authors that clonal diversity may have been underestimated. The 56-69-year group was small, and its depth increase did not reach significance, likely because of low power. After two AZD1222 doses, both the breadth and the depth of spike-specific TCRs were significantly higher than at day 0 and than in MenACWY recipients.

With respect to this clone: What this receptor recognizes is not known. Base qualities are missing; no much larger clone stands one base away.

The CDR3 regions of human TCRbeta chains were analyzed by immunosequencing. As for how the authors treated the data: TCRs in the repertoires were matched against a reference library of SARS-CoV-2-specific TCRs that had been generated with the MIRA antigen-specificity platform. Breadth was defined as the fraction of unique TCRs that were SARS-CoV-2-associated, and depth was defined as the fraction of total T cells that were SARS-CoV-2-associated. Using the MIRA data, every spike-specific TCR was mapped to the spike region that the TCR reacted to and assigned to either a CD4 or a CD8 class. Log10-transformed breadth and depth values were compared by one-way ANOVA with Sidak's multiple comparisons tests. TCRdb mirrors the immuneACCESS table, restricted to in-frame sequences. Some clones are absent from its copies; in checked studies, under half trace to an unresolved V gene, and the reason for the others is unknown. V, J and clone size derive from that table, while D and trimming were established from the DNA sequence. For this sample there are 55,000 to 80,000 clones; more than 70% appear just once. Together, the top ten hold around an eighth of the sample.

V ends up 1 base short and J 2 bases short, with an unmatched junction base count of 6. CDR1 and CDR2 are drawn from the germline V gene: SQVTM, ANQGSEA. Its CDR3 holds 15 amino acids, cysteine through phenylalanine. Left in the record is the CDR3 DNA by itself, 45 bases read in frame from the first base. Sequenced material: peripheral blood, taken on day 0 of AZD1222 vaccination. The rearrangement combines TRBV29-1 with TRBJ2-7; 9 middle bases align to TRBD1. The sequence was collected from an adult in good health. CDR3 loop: CSVEGDRDKPYEQYF. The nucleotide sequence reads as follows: TGCAGCGTTGAAGGGGACAGGGATAAGCCCTACGAGCAGTACTTC.